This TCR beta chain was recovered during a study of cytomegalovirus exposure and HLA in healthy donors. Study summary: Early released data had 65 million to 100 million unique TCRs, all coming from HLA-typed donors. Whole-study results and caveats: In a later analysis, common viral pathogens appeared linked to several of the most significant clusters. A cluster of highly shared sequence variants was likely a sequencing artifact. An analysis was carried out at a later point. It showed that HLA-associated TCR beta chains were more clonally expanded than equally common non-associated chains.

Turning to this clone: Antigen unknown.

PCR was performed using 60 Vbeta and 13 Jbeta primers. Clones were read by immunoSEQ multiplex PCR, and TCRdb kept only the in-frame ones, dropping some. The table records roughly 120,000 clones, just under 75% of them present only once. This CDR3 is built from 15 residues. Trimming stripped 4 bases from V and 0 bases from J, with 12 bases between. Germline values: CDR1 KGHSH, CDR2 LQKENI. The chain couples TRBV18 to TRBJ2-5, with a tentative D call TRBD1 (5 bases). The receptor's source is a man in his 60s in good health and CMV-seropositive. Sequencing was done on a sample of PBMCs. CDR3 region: CASSQSGRDQETQYF. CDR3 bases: TGTGCCAGCTCACAGTCCGGCAGGGACCAAGAGACCCAGTACTTC.